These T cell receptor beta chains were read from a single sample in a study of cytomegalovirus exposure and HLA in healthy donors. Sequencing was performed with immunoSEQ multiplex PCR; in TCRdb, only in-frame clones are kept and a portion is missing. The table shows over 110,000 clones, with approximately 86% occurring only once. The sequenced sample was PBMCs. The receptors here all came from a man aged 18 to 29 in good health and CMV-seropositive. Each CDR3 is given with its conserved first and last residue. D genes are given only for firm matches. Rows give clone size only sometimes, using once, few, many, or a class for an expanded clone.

CASSLARVGGFYNSPLHF | TGTGCCAGCAGCTTAGCGCGGGTAGGGGGCTTTTATAATTCACCCCTCCACTTT | TRBJ1-6 | NA | TRBD1 | TRBV7-8
CATSRDPGQGNTIYF | TGTGCCACCAGCAGAGACCCGGGACAGGGAAACACCATATATTTT | TRBJ1-3 | NA | TRBD1 | TRBV15
CASKTGDASGNTIYF | TGTGCCAGTAAGACAGGGGACGCCTCTGGAAACACCATATATTTT | TRBJ1-3 | NA | TRBD1 | TRBV19
CASSDIGLAMDEQYF | TGTGCCAGCAGCGACATAGGGCTAGCCATGGACGAGCAGTACTTC | TRBJ2-7 | NA | NA | TRBV6-1
CASSRRLREGYTF | TGTGCCAGCAGCCGTCGGTTGCGGGAGGGCTACACCTTC | TRBJ1-2 | NA | NA | TRBV7-6
CASSKTAPHTDTQYF | TGCGCCAGCAGCAAGACAGCGCCTCACACAGATACGCAGTATTTT | TRBJ2-3 | NA | NA | TRBV5-1
CAWSRTGNEQFF | TGTGCCTGGAGTAGGACAGGCAATGAGCAGTTCTTC | TRBJ2-1 | NA | TRBD1 | TRBV30
CASSETPGAENTEAFF | TGCGCCAGCAGTGAGACCCCAGGGGCTGAGAACACTGAAGCTTTCTTT | TRBJ1-1 | NA | NA | TRBV10-1
CASSRQDREYYGYTF | TGTGCCAGCAGCCGGCAAGACAGGGAATACTATGGCTACACCTTC | TRBJ1-2 | once | TRBD1 | TRBV2
CASSESLGRGPNYGYTF | TGTGCCAGCAGTGAAAGCCTCGGCAGGGGGCCCAACTATGGCTACACCTTC | TRBJ1-2 | few | TRBD1 | TRBV6-1
CASSWYGTDAQYF | TGTGCCAGCAGTTGGTACGGGACTGACGCCCAGTACTTC | TRBJ2-5 | NA | NA | TRBV2
CASGLGQGAGNTIYF | TGTGCTAGTGGTTTGGGGCAGGGGGCTGGAAACACCATATATTTT | TRBJ1-3 | NA | TRBD1 | TRBV12-5
CASSFRDRKYEQYF | TGTGCCAGTAGTTTCCGGGACAGGAAATACGAGCAGTACTTC | TRBJ2-7 | NA | TRBD1 | TRBV19
CASSSPGHVPDYTF | TGTGCCAGCAGTTCACCGGGACACGTACCCGACTACACCTTC | TRBJ1-2 | NA | NA | TRBV28
CASSYSFGGGGYTF | TGTGCCAGCAGTTACTCGTTCGGGGGAGGTGGCTACACCTTC | TRBJ1-2 | NA | NA | TRBV6-5
CASSMGTSGIVEQYF | TGTGCCAGTAGTATGGGAACTAGCGGGATAGTCGAGCAGTACTTC | TRBJ2-7 | few | TRBD2 | TRBV19